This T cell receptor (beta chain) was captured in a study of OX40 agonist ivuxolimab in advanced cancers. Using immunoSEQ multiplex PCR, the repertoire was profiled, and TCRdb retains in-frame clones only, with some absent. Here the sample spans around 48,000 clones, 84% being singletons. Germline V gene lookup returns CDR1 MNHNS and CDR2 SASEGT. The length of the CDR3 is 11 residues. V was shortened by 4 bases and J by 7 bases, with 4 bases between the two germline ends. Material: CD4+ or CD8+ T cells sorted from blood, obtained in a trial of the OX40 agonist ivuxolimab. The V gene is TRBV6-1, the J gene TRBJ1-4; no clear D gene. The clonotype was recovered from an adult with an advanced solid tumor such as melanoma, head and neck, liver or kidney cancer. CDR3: CASSGSEKLFF. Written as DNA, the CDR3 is TGTGCCAGCAGTGGGAGTGAAAAACTGTTTTTT.